These 6 T cell receptor beta chains came from one sample sequenced in a study of blood T cell repertoires in COVID-19. Data came from immunoSEQ multiplex PCR; TCRdb stores just in-frame clones and leaves some out. The sample records 77,000 or so clones, around 83% being singletons. The sequenced sample was peripheral blood. Receptors originate from a woman aged 55-69 years with acute or convalescent COVID-19.

V usage is TRBV6-5 and J usage is TRBJ2-7, with D perhaps TRBD1 (5 bases). CDR1 is MNHEY and CDR2 is SVGAGI in the germline V gene. CDR3 length: 14 amino acids. V lost 0 bases, J lost 3 bases, and 9 bases lay in between. This CDR3 reads CASSYSTGIYEQYF. The CDR3 DNA follows: TGTGCCAGCAGTTACTCTACAGGCATCTACGAGCAGTACTTC.

This rearrangement joins TRBV2 to TRBJ1-2; D gene uncertain. CDR3 length: 12 residues. CDR1 and CDR2 (germline): SNHLY, FYNNEI. The ends were cut back, 2 bases at V and 7 bases at J, with 8 bases in the middle. The CDR3 sequence: CASSETRGGYTF. For the CDR3, the DNA is TGTGCCAGCAGTGAAACGCGGGGTGGCTACACCTTC.

As concerns this clone: This same CDR3 is encoded by further DNA sequences in the sample. The CDR3 loop reads CASSLGQGNYGYTF. CDR3 bases: TGCGCCAGCAGCTTGGGTCAGGGGAACTATGGCTACACCTTC. The V gene is TRBV5-1, the J gene TRBJ1-2; the D gene is possibly TRBD1 (6 bases). Trimming removed 0 bases at V and 2 bases at J, with 8 bases between. The CDR3 sequence is 14 residues long. The germline V gene has CDR1 SGHRS and CDR2 YFSETQ.

V is TRBV5-1 and J is TRBJ1-1; 7 bases map to TRBD1. The V and J ends lost 4 bases and 1 base, in that order; junction bases with no gene match: 7. The CDR3 sequence is 15 residues long. Germline lookup yields CDR1 SGHRS and CDR2 YFSETQ. The CDR3 here is CASSPAQGGNTEAFF. CDR3 sequence (DNA): TGCGCCAGCAGCCCCGCGCAGGGGGGGAACACTGAAGCTTTCTTT. Supplemented by reference TRBV5-1 and TRBJ1-1, the full variable domain reads KAGVTQTPRYLIKTRGQQVTLSCSPISGHRSVSWYQQTPGQGLQFLFEYFSETQRNKGNFPGRFSGRQFSNSRSEMNVSTLELGDSALYLCASSPAQGGNTEAFFGQGTRLTVV.

For this clone: The sample contains more than one DNA sequence encoding this CDR3. The rearrangement uses TRBV7-3 and TRBJ2-1; 11 bases match TRBD2. CDR3 size: 15 residues. J lost 4 bases, V lost 5 bases, and 4 bases had no gene match. Germline CDR1 and CDR2: SGHTA and FQGTGA. The CDR3 loop reads CASSPRTSGYNEQFF. The DNA for the CDR3 is TGTGCCAGCAGCCCACGGACTAGCGGGTACAATGAGCAGTTCTTC.

This clone was detected a few times. The rearrangement links TRBV29-1 to TRBJ1-1; TRBD1 aligns across 8 bases. Per the germline V gene, CDR1 is SQVTM and CDR2 is ANQGSEA. The V gene end was trimmed by 7 bases and the J gene end by 6 bases; junction bases not matched to a gene: 7. The length of the CDR3 is 12 residues. This CDR3 is CSAGQGRAEAFF. The DNA of the CDR3 is TGCAGCGCAGGACAGGGTCGGGCTGAAGCTTTCTTT.